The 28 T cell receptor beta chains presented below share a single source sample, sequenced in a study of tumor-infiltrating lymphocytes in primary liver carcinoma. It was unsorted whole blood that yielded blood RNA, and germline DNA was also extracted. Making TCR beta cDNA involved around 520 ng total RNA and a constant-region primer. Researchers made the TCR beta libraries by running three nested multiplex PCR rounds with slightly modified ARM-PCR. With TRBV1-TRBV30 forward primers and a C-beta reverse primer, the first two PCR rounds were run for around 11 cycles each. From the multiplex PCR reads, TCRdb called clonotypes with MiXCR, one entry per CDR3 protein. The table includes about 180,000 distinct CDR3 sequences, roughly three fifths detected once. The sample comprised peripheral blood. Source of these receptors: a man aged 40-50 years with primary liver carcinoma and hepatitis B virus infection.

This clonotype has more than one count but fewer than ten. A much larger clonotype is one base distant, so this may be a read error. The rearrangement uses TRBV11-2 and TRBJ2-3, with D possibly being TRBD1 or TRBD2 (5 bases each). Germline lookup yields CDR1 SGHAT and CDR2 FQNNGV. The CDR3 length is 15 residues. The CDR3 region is CASSPTESSTDTRYF. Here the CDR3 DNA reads TGTGCCAGCAGCCCGACAGAATCTAGCACAGATACGCGGTATTTT. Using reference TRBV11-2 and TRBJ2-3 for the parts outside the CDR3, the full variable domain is EAGVAQSPRYKIIEKRQSVAFWCNPISGHATLYWYQQILGQGPKLLIQFQNNGVVDDSQLPKDRFSAERLKGVDSTLKIQPAKLEDSAVYLCASSPTESSTDTRYFGPGTRLTVL.

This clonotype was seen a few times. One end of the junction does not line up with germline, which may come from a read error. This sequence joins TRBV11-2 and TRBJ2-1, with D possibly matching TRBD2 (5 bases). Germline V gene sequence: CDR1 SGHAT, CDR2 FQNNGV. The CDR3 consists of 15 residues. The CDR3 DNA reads TGTGTCAGCAGGCCCGCCCTGGACTTCTACAAAGAGCAGTTCTTC. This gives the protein CVSRPALDFYKEQFF.

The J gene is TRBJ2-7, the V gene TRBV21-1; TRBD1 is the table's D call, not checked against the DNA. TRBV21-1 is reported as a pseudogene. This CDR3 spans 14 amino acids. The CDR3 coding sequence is TGTGCCAGCAGCAGGGACGGGAGCACCTACGAGCAGTACTTC. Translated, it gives CASSRDGSTYEQYF.

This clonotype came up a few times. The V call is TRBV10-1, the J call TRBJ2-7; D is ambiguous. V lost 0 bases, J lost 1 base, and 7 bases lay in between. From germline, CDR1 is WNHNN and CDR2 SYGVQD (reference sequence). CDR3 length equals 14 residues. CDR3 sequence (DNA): TGCGCCAGCAGTGAGTCCGGCAGATCCTACGAGCAGTACTTC. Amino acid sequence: CASSESGRSYEQYF.

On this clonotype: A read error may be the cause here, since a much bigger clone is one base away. The CDR3 nucleotides are TGCAGCGTGCCAGGCGACACACGCACATATACGCAGTATTTT. Amino acids: CSVPGDTRTYTQYF. The J gene is TRBJ2-3, the V gene TRBV29-1, with D unclear. Germline CDR1 reads SQVTM; CDR2 reads ANQGSEA. CDR3 length: 14 amino acids.

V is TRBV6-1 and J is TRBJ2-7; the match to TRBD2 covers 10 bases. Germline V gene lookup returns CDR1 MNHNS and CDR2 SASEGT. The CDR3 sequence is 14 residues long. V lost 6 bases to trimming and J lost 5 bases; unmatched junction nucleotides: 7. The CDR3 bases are TGTGCCAGCAGCCTTAGCGGGAGGTTCAACGAGCAGTACTTC. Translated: CASSLSGRFNEQYF.

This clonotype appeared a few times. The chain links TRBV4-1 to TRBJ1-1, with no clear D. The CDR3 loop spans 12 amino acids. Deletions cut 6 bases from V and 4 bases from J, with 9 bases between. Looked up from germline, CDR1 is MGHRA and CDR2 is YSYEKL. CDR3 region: CASRSAGTEAFF. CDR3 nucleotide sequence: TGCGCCAGCAGGTCAGCCGGCACTGAAGCTTTCTTT.

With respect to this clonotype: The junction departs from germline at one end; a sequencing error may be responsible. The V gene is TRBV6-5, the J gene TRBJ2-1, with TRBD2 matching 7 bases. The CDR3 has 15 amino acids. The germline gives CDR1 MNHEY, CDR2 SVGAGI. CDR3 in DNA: TGTGCCAGCAGTTACGGGAGCGGGACCTACAATGAGGAGTTCTTC. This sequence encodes CASSYGSGTYNEEFF.

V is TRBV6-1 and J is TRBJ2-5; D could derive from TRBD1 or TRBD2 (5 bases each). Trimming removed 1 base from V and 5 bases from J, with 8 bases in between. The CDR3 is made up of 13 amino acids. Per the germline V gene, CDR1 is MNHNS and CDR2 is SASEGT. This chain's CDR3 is CASSEGWGETQYF. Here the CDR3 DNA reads TGTGCCAGCAGTGAAGGGTGGGGGGAGACCCAGTACTTC.

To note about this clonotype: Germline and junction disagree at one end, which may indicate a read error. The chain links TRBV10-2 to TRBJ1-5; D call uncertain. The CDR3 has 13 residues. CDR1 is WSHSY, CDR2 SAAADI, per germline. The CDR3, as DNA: TGCGCCAGCATTGAGTCTTCTTATCAGCCCCAGCATTTT. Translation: CASIESSYQPQHF.

CDR3: CASSRGVTSYNEQFF. CDR3 coding DNA: TGTGCCAGCTCACGGGGGGTTACCTCCTACAATGAGCAGTTCTTC. This chain joins TRBV18 and TRBJ2-1, with D tentatively TRBD2 (6 bases). V shed 4 bases and J shed 0 bases, with 10 bases lying between them. CDR3 length: 15 amino acids. The V gene's germline CDR1 is KGHSH and CDR2 LQKENI.

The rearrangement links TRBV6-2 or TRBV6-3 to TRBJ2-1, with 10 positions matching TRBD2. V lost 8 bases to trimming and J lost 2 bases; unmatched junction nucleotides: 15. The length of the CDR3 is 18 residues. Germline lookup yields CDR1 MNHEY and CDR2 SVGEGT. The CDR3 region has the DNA TGTGCCAGCTTTCAGAGGGCTAGCGGGAGAGGGGCCTACAATGAGCAGTTCTTC. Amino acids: CASFQRASGRGAYNEQFF.

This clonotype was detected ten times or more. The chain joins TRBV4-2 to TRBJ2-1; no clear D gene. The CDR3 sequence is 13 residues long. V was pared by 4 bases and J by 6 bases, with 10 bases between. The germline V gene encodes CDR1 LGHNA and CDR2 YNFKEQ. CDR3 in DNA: TGTGCCAGCAGCCGCCGCGGCACCAATGAGCAGTTCTTC. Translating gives CASSRRGTNEQFF.

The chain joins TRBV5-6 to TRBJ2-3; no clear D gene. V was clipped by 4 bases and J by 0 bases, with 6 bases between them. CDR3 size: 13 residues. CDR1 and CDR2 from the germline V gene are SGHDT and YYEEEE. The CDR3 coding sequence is TGTGCCAGCAGCCCCCCTAGCACAGATACGCAGTATTTT. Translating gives CASSPPSTDTQYF.

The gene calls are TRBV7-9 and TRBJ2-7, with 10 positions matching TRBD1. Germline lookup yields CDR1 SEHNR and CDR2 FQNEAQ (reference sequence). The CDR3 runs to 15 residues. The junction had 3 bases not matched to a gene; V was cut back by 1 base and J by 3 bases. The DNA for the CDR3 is TGTGCCAGCAGCTTAGGGGGGACAGGGGTCTACGAGCAGTACTTC. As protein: CASSLGGTGVYEQYF.

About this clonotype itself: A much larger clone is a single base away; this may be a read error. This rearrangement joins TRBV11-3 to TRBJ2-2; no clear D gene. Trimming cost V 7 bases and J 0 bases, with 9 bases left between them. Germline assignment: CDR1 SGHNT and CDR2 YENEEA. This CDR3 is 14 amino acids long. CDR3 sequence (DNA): TGTGCCAGCAACCCCCGCACGAACACCGGGGAGCTGTTTTTT. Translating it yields CASNPRTNTGELFF.

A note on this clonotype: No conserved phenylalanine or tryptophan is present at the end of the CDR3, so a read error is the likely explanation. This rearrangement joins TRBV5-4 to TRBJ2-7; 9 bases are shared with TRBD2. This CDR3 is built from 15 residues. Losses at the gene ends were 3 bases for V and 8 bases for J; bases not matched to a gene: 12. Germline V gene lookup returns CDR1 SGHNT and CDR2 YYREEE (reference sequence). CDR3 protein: CASSSLAGGPGQQYS. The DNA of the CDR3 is TGTGCCAGCAGCTCCCTCGCGGGAGGGCCGGGCCAGCAGTACTCC.

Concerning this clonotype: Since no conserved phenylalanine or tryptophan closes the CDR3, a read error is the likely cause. CDR3 protein: CAIRGDRGQETQYL. The CDR3 DNA is TGTGCCATCAGGGGGGACAGGGGGCAAGAGACCCAGTACTTA. The chain has TRBV10-3 and TRBJ2-5, with 11 nucleotides matching TRBD1. CDR1 and CDR2 from the germline V gene are ENHRY and SYGVKD. CDR3 size: 14 residues. The V segment lost 6 bases and the J segment 2 bases; nucleotides outside the gene matches: 2.

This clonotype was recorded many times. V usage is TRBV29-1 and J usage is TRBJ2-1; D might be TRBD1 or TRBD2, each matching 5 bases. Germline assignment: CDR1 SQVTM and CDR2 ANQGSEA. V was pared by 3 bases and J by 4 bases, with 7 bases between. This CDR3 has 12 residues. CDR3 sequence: CSVDEGYNEQFF. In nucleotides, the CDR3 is TGCAGCGTTGACGAGGGGTACAATGAGCAGTTCTTC.

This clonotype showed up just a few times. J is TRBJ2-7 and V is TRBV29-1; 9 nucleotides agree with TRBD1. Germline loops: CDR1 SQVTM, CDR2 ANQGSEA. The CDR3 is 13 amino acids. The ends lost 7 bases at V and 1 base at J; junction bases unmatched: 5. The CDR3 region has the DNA TGCAGCGCACGGACAGGGGAGTCCTACGAGCAGTACTTC. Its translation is CSARTGESYEQYF.

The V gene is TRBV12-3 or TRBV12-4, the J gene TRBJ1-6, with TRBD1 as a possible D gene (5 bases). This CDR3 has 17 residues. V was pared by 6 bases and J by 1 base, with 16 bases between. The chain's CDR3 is CASSPTLGASYNSPLHF. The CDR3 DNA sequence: TGTGCCAGCAGCCCCACGTTAGGGGCATCCTATAATTCACCCCTCCACTTT.

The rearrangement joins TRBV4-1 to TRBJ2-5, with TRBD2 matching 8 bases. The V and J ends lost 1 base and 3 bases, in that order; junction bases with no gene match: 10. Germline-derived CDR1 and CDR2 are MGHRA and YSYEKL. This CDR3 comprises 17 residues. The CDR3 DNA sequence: TGCGCCAGCAGCCAAGTCCTAAATGGAGCGGGAGAAGAGACCCAGTACTTC. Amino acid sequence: CASSQVLNGAGEETQYF.

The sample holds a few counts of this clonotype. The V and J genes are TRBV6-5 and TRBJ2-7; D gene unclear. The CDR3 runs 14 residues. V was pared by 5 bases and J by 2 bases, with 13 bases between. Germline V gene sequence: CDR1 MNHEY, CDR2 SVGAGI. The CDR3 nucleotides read TGTGCCAGCAGTCCCGACAACGGGCCCTACGAGCAGTACTTC. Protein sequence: CASSPDNGPYEQYF.

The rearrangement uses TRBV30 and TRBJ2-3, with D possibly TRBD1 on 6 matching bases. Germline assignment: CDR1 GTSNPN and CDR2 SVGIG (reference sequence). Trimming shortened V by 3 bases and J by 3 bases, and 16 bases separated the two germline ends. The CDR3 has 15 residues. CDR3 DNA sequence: TGTGCCTGGAGCCCAGGGGTAGTCCAGACAGATACGCAGTATTTT. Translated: CAWSPGVVQTDTQYF.

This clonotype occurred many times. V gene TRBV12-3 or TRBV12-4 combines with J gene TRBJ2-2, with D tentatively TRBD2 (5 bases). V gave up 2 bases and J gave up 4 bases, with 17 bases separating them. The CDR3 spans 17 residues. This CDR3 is CASSLYGAAAGTGELFF. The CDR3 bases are TGTGCCAGCAGTTTATACGGAGCGGCAGCAGGCACCGGGGAGCTGTTTTTT.

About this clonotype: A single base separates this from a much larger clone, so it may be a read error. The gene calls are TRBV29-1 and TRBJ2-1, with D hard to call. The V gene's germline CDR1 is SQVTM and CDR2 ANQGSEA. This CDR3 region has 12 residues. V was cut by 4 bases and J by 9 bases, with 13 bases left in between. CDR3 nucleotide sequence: TGCAGCGTTGGAACTGGCAAGGGTGAGCAGTTCTTC. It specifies CSVGTGKGEQFF.

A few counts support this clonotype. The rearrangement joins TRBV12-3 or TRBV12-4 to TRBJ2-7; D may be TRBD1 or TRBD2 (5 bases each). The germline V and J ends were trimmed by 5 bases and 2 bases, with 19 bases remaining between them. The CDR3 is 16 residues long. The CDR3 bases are TGTGCCAGCAGTCCTGGGACGGACGGCAGACCCTACGAGCAGTACTTC. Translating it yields CASSPGTDGRPYEQYF.

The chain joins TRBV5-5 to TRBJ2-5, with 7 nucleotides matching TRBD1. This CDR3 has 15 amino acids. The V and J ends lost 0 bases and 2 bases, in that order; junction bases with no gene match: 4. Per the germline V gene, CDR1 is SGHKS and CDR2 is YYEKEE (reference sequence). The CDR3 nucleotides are TGTGCCAGCAGCTTGGAACAGGGGCGGCAAGAGACCCAGTACTTC. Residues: CASSLEQGRQETQYF.